The clone carrying this T cell receptor beta chain was detected ten times or more. There are 14 residues in the CDR3. Germline loops: CDR1 GTSNPN, CDR2 SVGIG (reference sequence). The ends lost 5 bases at V and 8 bases at J; junction bases unmatched: 9. The source of the sample is a study of T cells in Graves' hyperthyroidism and ophthalmopathy. There were TCR beta CDR3 regions amplified from RNA transcripts. HTBI primers were used for first-round RT-PCR of the TCR CDR3. Via MiXCR, TCRdb re-called the multiplex PCR reads, giving one row per CDR3 protein. Of 250,000 or so distinct CDR3 sequences detected, over 12% appear once; the ten largest clones hold under 35%.

This receptor was taken from a woman in her fifties or sixties with Graves' hyperthyroidism that later progressed to Graves' ophthalmopathy. The chain uses TRBV30 and TRBJ2-1; 10 bases match TRBD2. Sequenced sample: blood. This chain's CDR3 is CAWGGSGRAHEQFF. The CDR3 DNA follows: TGTGCCTGGGGGGGGAGCGGGAGGGCCCATGAGCAGTTCTTC.